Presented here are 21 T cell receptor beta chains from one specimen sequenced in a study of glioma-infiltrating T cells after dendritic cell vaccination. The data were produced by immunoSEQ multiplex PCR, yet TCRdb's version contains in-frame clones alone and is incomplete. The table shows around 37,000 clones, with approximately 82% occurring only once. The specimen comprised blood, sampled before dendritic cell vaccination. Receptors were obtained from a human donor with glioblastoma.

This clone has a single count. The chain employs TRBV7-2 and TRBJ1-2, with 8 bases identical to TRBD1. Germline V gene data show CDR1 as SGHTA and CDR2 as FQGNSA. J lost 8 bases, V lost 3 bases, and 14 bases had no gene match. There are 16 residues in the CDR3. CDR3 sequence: CASSFPGTTGVRGYTF. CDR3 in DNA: TGTGCCAGCAGCTTCCCCGGCACGACAGGGGTGAGGGGCTACACCTTC. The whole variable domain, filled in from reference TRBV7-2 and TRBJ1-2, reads GAGVSQSPSNKVTEKGKDVELRCDPISGHTALYWYRQSLGQGLEFLIYFQGNSAPDKSGLPSDRFSAERTGGSVSTLTIQRTQQEDSAVYLCASSFPGTTGVRGYTFGSGTRLTVV.

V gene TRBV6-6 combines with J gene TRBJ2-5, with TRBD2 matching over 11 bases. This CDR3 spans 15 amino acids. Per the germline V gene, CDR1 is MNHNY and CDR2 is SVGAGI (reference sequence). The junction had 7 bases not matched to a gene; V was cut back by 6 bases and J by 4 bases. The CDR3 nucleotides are TGTGCCAGCAGAGATAGCGGGGGGGCACGAGAGACCCAGTACTTC. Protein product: CASRDSGGARETQYF.

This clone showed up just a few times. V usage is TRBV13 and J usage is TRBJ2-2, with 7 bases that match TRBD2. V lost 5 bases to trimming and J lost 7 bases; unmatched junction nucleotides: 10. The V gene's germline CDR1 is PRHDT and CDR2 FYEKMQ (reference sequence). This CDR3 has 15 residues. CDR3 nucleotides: TGTGCCAGCAGCCCCGGGACCGCGGGGGTCGGGGAGCTGTTTTTT. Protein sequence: CASSPGTAGVGELFF.

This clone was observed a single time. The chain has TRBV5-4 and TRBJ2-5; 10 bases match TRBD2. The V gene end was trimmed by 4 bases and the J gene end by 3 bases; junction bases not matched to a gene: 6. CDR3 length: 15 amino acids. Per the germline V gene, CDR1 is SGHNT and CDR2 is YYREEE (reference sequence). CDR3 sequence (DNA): TGTGCCAGCAGCCCGCCGGGACTAGCGAAAGAGACCCAGTACTTC. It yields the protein CASSPPGLAKETQYF.

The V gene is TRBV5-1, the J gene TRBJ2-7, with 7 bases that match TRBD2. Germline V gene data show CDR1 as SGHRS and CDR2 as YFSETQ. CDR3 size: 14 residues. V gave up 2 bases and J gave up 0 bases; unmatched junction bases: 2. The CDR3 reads CASSFGGSSYEQYF. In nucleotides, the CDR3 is TGCGCCAGCAGCTTTGGCGGGAGCTCCTACGAGCAGTACTTC.

CDR3 in amino acids: CASSTTGTSYEQYF. CDR3 nucleotide sequence: TGTGCCAGCAGTACGACAGGGACCTCCTACGAGCAGTACTTC. The rearrangement joins TRBV6-1 to TRBJ2-7; TRBD1 agrees at 7 bases. Germline V gene lookup returns CDR1 MNHNS and CDR2 SASEGT. The CDR3 extends over 14 amino acids. J gave up 0 bases and V 5 bases, and 4 bases lay outside the gene matches.

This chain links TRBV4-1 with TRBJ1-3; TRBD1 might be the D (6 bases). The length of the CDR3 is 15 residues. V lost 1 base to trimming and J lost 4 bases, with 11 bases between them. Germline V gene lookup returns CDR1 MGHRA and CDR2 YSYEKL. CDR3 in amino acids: CASSQARGQGNTIYF. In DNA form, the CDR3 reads TGCGCCAGCAGCCAAGCAAGGGGACAAGGAAACACCATATATTTT.

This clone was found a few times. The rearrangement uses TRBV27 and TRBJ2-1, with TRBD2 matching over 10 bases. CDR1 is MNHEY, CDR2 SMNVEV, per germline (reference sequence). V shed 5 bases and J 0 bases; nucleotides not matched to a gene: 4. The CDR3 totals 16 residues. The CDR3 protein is CASSASGGPSYNEQFF. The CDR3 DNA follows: TGTGCCAGCAGTGCTAGCGGGGGACCCTCCTACAATGAGCAGTTCTTC.

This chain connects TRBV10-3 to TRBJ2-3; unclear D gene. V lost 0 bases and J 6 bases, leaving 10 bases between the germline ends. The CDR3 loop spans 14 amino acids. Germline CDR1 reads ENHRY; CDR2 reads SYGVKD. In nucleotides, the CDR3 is TGTGCCATCAGTGAGTCGAAGCTTGCTGATACGCAGTATTTT. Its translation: CAISESKLADTQYF.

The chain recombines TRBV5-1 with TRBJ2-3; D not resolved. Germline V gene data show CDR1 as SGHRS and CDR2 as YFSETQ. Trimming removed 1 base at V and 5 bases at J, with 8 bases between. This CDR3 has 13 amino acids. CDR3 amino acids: CASSLYPEDTQYF. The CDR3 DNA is TGCGCCAGCAGCTTGTATCCAGAAGATACGCAGTATTTT. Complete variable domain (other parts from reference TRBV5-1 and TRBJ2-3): KAGVTQTPRYLIKTRGQQVTLSCSPISGHRSVSWYQQTPGQGLQFLFEYFSETQRNKGNFPGRFSGRQFSNSRSEMNVSTLELGDSALYLCASSLYPEDTQYFGPGTRLTVL.

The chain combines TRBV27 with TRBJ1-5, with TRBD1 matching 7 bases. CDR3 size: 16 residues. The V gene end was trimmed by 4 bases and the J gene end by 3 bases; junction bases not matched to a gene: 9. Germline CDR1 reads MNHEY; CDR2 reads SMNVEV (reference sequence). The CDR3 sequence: CASSSITGAPNQPQHF. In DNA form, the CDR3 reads TGTGCCAGCAGTTCGATCACAGGGGCCCCCAATCAGCCCCAGCATTTT.

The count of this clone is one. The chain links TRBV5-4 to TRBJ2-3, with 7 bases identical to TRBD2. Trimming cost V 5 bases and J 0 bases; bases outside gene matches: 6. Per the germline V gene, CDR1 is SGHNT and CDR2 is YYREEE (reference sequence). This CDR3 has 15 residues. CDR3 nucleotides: TGTGCCAGCAGTTCGAAAGCGGGGAGCACAGATACGCAGTATTTT. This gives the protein CASSSKAGSTDTQYF.

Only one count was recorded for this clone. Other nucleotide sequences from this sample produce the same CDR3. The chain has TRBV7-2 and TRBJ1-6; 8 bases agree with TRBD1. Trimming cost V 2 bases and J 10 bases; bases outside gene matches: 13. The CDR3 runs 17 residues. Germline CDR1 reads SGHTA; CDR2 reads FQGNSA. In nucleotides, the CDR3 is TGTGCCAGCAGCTTAATGGCCCCCGGACAGGGTACCTCACCCCTCCACTTT. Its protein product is CASSLMAPGQGTSPLHF.

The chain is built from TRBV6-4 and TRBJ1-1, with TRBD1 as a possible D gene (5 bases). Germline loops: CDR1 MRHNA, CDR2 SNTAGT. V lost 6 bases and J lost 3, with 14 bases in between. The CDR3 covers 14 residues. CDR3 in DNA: TGTGCCAGCAGGCGGGGGGAGTCGGACACTGAAGCTTTCTTT. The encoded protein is CASRRGESDTEAFF.

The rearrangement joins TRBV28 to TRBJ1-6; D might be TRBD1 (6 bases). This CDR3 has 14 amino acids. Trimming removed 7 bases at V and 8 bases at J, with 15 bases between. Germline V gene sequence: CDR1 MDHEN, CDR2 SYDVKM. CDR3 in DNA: TGTGCCAGCACCACACTTACAGGGTATTCACCCCTCCACTTT. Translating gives CASTTLTGYSPLHF.

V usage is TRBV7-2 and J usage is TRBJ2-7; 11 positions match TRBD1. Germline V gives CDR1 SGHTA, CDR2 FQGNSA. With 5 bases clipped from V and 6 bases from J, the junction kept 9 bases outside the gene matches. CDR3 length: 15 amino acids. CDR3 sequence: CASSQGTGGLREQYF. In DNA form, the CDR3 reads TGTGCCAGCAGCCAAGGGACAGGGGGTTTACGCGAGCAGTACTTC.

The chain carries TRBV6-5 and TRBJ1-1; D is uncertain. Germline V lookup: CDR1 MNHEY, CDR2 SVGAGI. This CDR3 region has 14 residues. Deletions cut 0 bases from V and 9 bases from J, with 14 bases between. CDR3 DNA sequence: TGTGCCAGCAGTTACTCCTTCCGTCCGGTTCAAGCTTTCTTT. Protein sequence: CASSYSFRPVQAFF.

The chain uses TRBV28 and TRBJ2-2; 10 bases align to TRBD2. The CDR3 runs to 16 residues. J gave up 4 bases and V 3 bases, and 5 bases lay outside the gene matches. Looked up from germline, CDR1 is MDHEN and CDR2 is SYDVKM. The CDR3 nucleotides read TGTGCCAGCAGTTTTCCGGCTAGCGGGAGCACCGGGGAGCTGTTTTTT. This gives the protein CASSFPASGSTGELFF. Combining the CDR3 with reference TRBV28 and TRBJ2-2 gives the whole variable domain DVKVTQSSRYLVKRTGEKVFLECVQDMDHENMFWYRQDPGLGLRLIYFSYDVKMKEKGDIPEGYSVSREKKERFSLILESASTNQTSMYLCASSFPASGSTGELFFGEGSRLTVL.

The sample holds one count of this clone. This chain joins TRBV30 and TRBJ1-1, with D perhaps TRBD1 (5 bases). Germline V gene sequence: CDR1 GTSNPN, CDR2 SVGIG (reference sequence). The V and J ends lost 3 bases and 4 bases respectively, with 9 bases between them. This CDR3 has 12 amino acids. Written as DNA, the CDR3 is TGTGCCTGGAGCCCCGGGGGCACTGAAGCTTTCTTT. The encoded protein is CAWSPGGTEAFF.

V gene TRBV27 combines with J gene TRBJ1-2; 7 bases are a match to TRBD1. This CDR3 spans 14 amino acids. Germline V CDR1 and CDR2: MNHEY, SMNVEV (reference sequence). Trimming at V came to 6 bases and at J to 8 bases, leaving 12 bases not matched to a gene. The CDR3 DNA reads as TGTGCCAGCAGGGATGACAGGGTGCTCGGGGGCTACACCTTC. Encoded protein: CASRDDRVLGGYTF.

This chain's CDR3 is CASSQAPSGGDTDTQYF. The CDR3 DNA reads as TGCGCCAGCAGCCAAGCCCCTAGCGGGGGGGATACAGATACGCAGTATTTT. V and J are TRBV4-3 and TRBJ2-3, with 12 bases lining up with TRBD2. Germline CDR1 is LGHNA and CDR2 is YSLEER. V gave up 1 base and J gave up 3 bases; unmatched junction bases: 5. This CDR3 has 17 amino acids.